The following is a T cell receptor beta chain sequence with its context. The data originate from a study of OX40 agonist ivuxolimab in advanced cancers. Overall study context: Therapy given before enrollment (anti-PD-1, anti-PD-L1 or anti-CTLA-4) was allowed, and over 35% had some.

The trim removed 6 bases at V and 8 bases at J, leaving 12 bases unmatched. CDR1 and CDR2 from the germline V gene are MNHEY and SVGAGI. The CDR3 has 15 amino acids. Here immunoSEQ multiplex PCR was the method, and the copy in TCRdb shows in-frame clones only, minus some. The table lists approximately 67,000 clones, 75% to 85% of them singletons. The V gene is TRBV6-5, the J gene TRBJ1-4, with 7 bases that match TRBD1. The source was CD4+ or CD8+ T cells sorted from blood, collected in a trial of the OX40 agonist ivuxolimab. This clonotype originated in an adult with an advanced solid tumor such as melanoma, head and neck, liver or kidney cancer. The CDR3 sequence is CASRGPGQRREKLFF. The CDR3 DNA follows: TGTGCCAGCAGGGGCCCGGGACAGCGTCGAGAAAAACTGTTTTTT.